This TCR beta chain was obtained from a study of CD8 T cells in Susac syndrome. Random hexamers were used to reverse transcribe the RNA input (about 0.5 to 1 ug). TCRdb called the immunoSEQ multiplex PCR reads again in MiXCR, with one record for every CDR3 protein. The sample has about 160,000 distinct CDR3 sequences, roughly 95% seen once. Germline V gene sequence: CDR1 SQVTM, CDR2 ANQGSEA. The CDR3 is 13 amino acids. After removal of 7 bases from V and 0 bases from J, the junction contained 3 bases not matched to a gene. CD8+ and CD4+ T cells from blood underwent TCR beta sequencing. TEMRA cells were FACS-enriched, unlike CD8+ and CD4+ T cells, which were negatively isolated.

Material: CD4+ T cells from PBMCs. The TCR sequence derives from a human donor in good health. This sequence joins TRBV29-1 and TRBJ2-5; the match to TRBD2 covers 9 bases. CDR3 amino acids: CSGKRGDQETQYF. The CDR3 bases are TGCAGCGGGAAGCGGGGGGACCAAGAGACCCAGTACTTC.